The rows below give T cell receptor beta chains drawn from one sample of a study of blood T cell repertoires in COVID-19. The repertoire was sequenced with immunoSEQ multiplex PCR; TCRdb's copy has only in-frame clones and lacks some. The sample lists roughly 200,000 clones, about 85% occurring once. Sequencing was performed on PBMCs or T cells enriched from blood (not recorded which). The receptors shown here come from a man aged 40-49 years who had recovered from COVID-19. The CDR3 runs from the conserved cysteine through the conserved F or W. A D gene is named only where the DNA matches it firmly.

cdr3_length j_call d_call v_call cdr3_aa cdr3_nt
17 TRBJ1-5 - TRBV6-1 CASSENGGTFLFQPQHF TGTGCCAGCAGTGAAAACGGGGGGACGTTCCTTTTTCAGCCCCAGCATTTT
16 TRBJ2-5 TRBD1 TRBV7-3 CASSLSGTGTKETQYF TGTGCCAGCAGCTTGTCCGGGACAGGGACCAAAGAGACCCAGTACTTC
15 TRBJ2-2 TRBD2 TRBV7-2 CASSYHGLVIGELFF TGTGCCAGCAGCTACCATGGACTAGTCATCGGGGAGCTGTTTTTT
14 TRBJ1-5 TRBD1 TRBV30 CAWSRMTGRQPQHF TGTGCCTGGAGTAGAATGACAGGGAGGCAGCCCCAGCATTTT
13 TRBJ1-2 - TRBV7-8 CASSEDINYGYTF TGTGCCAGCAGCGAGGACATAAACTATGGCTACACCTTC
16 TRBJ2-5 TRBD1 TRBV25-1 CASERDSHDLGETQYF TGTGCCAGCGAGAGGGACAGCCATGATCTTGGAGAGACCCAGTACTTC
15 TRBJ1-1 - TRBV24-1 CATLKLTGGNTEAFF TGTGCCACCTTGAAGCTTACCGGGGGAAACACTGAAGCTTTCTTT
13 TRBJ2-7 - TRBV27 CASSLGWSHEQYF TGTGCCAGCAGTTTAGGATGGAGTCACGAGCAGTACTTC
16 TRBJ1-6 - TRBV7-6 CASSPRGGSYNSPLHF TGTGCCAGCAGCCCAAGGGGGGGCTCCTATAATTCACCCCTCCACTTT
14 TRBJ1-2 TRBD1 TRBV6-4 CASSNGTDLYGYTF TGTGCCAGCAGCAATGGGACAGACCTCTATGGCTACACCTTC
13 TRBJ1-2 - TRBV4-1 CASSQVSSYGYTF TGCGCCAGCAGCCAAGTTAGTAGCTATGGCTACACCTTC